A selection of T cell receptor beta chains follows, all from one sample in a study of Ad26.COV2.S vaccination and SARS-CoV-2 variants. Measured with immunoSEQ multiplex PCR; TCRdb has only the in-frame clones, and not every one. The data contain around 400,000 clones, 83% of them singletons. The sample here was peripheral blood, taken in a trial of Ad26.COV2.S vaccine versus placebo. The origin of the receptors is a person aged 18-65 years who received the Ad26.COV2.S COVID-19 vaccine or a placebo. The CDR3 runs from the conserved cysteine through the conserved F or W. D genes are given only for firm matches. Not every row has a clone size; where given, it reads once, few, many or a size class.

j_gene,d_gene,abundance,v_gene,CDR3aa,CDR3nt
TRBJ2-1,-,once,TRBV5-6,CASSAGTGPYNEQFF,TGTGCCAGCAGCGCCGGAACAGGCCCCTACAATGAGCAGTTCTTC
TRBJ2-4,-,once,TRBV4-3,CASSRSLTGNIQYF,TGCGCCAGCAGCCGCTCGTTAACAGGAAACATTCAGTACTTC
TRBJ1-2,-,-,TRBV30,CAWRGQDYGYTF,TGTGCCTGGAGAGGTCAGGACTATGGCTACACCTTC
TRBJ1-1,-,-,TRBV7-2,CASSQSGGALLSTEAFF,TGTGCCAGCAGCCAATCGGGGGGCGCTTTATTGAGCACTGAAGCTTTCTTT
TRBJ1-1,-,-,TRBV3-1/TRBV3-2,CASSQEKRQGPTEAFF,TGTGCCAGCAGCCAAGAAAAGAGGCAGGGTCCGACTGAAGCTTTCTTT
TRBJ1-1,-,few,TRBV12-3/TRBV12-4,CASSSTRNTEAFF,TGTGCCAGCAGTTCCACCAGGAACACTGAAGCTTTCTTT
TRBJ1-4,TRBD1,-,TRBV4-1,CASSQLQGAGEKLFF,TGCGCCAGCAGCCAGCTACAGGGGGCGGGTGAAAAACTGTTTTTT
TRBJ1-2,-,-,TRBV2,CASSERVSGYGYTF,TGTGCCAGCAGTGAGAGGGTTTCAGGCTATGGCTACACCTTC
TRBJ1-1,-,-,TRBV2,CASRGESTEAFF,TGTGCCAGCAGAGGGGAGAGTACTGAAGCTTTCTTT
TRBJ2-3,TRBD2,-,TRBV30,CAWTREGITTDTQYF,TGTGCCTGGACGAGGGAGGGGATAACCACAGATACGCAGTATTTT
TRBJ2-1,-,-,TRBV2,CASSEMPAYNEQFF,TGTGCCAGCAGTGAGATGCCCGCCTACAATGAGCAGTTCTTC
TRBJ2-3,-,-,TRBV19,CASNGWPYTDTQYF,TGTGCCAGTAATGGCTGGCCTTACACAGATACGCAGTATTTT
TRBJ2-7,-,few,TRBV7-6,CASSLSGQIGEQYF,TGTGCCAGCAGCTTATCCGGACAGATCGGCGAGCAGTACTTC
TRBJ1-1,-,-,TRBV6-5,CASSYPGNTEAFF,TGTGCCAGCAGTTACCCGGGAAACACTGAAGCTTTCTTT
TRBJ2-3,-,-,TRBV6-2/TRBV6-3,CASSYERQGGDTQYF,TGTGCCAGCAGTTACGAAAGGCAGGGGGGAGATACGCAGTATTTT
TRBJ1-1,-,-,TRBV5-1,CASRVQGRLEAFF,TGCGCCAGCAGGGTACAGGGCCGACTTGAAGCTTTCTTT
TRBJ1-1,TRBD1,-,TRBV5-6,CASSLVQGATLRAFF,TGTGCCAGCAGCTTAGTACAGGGGGCGACACTTCGGGCTTTCTTT
TRBJ1-6,-,few,TRBV5-1,CASSPEGSPTISPLHF,TGCGCCAGCAGCCCCGAAGGCAGCCCGACCATTTCACCCCTCCACTTT
TRBJ1-1,-,-,TRBV6-2/TRBV6-3,CASSPEGRGWVNTEAFF,TGTGCCAGCAGCCCTGAGGGAAGGGGATGGGTAAACACTGAAGCTTTCTTT
TRBJ2-2,-,-,TRBV6-6,CASNRPYSGELFF,TGTGCCAGCAACCGGCCCTATAGCGGGGAGCTGTTTTTT
TRBJ2-1,TRBD2,-,TRBV4-1,CASSTIAGSSYNEQFF,TGCGCCAGCAGCACAATAGCGGGGAGCTCCTACAATGAGCAGTTCTTC
TRBJ1-1,TRBD1,few,TRBV2,CASRLGQGRAMNTEAFF,TGTGCCAGCAGACTCGGACAGGGGAGGGCGATGAACACTGAAGCTTTCTTT
TRBJ1-5,-,-,TRBV6-5,CASSRRGGSNQPQHF,TGTGCCAGCAGCCGGAGGGGAGGAAGCAATCAGCCCCAGCATTTT
TRBJ1-5,-,-,TRBV11-3,CASNGGIEPQHF,TGTGCCAGCAATGGGGGGATAGAGCCCCAGCATTTT
TRBJ1-3,-,-,TRBV5-1,CASSLEMSSSGNTIYF,TGCGCCAGCAGCTTGGAGATGAGTAGCTCTGGAAACACCATATATTTT
TRBJ2-7,TRBD1,-,TRBV5-1,CASSLSGQGPHEQYF,TGCGCCAGCAGCTTGTCGGGACAGGGACCCCACGAGCAGTACTTC
TRBJ2-1,-,-,TRBV27,CASSLSGRFTYNEQFF,TGTGCCAGCAGTTTATCAGGGCGGTTCACATACAATGAGCAGTTCTTC
TRBJ1-5,-,-,TRBV19,CASSIGRYSNQPQHF,TGTGCCAGTAGTATAGGCAGGTATAGCAATCAGCCCCAGCATTTT
TRBJ2-5,-,few,TRBV3-1/TRBV3-2,CASTHRAGETQYF,TGTGCCAGCACCCACCGGGCGGGGGAGACCCAGTACTTC
TRBJ2-2,-,-,TRBV24-1,CATSDWAAGELFF,TGTGCCACCAGTGATTGGGCGGCCGGGGAGCTGTTTTTT
TRBJ1-3,-,few,TRBV6-5,CASMPLSSGNTIYF,TGTGCCAGCATGCCGCTTAGCTCTGGAAACACCATATATTTT
TRBJ1-3,-,-,TRBV7-2,CASSSPRAGLDTIYF,TGTGCCAGCAGCTCCCCAAGGGCAGGATTAGACACCATATATTTT
TRBJ2-7,TRBD2,-,TRBV7-9,CASSSPPREGQSYEQYF,TGTGCCAGCAGCTCGCCGCCGCGGGAGGGCCAGTCCTACGAGCAGTACTTC
TRBJ1-1,-,-,TRBV6-5,CASRIQEVAFF,TGTGCCAGCAGAATACAGGAGGTAGCTTTCTTT
TRBJ2-4,-,-,TRBV5-4,CASSLNRGIQYF,TGTGCCAGCAGCTTGAATAGGGGCATTCAGTACTTC
TRBJ2-7,-,-,TRBV7-2,CASSPLDLAKNEQYF,TGTGCCAGCAGCCCTCTAGACCTCGCCAAAAACGAGCAGTACTTC
TRBJ2-6,TRBD1,few,TRBV7-9,CASSLAPGQGESGANVLTF,TGTGCCAGCAGCTTAGCGCCGGGACAGGGCGAGTCTGGGGCCAACGTCCTGACTTTC
TRBJ2-7,TRBD1,-,TRBV5-4,CASSADRSSYEQYF,TGTGCCAGCAGCGCGGACAGGAGCTCCTACGAGCAGTACTTC
TRBJ1-2,-,-,TRBV5-1,CASSLGQRYGYTF,TGCGCCAGCAGCTTGGGCCAGCGCTATGGCTACACCTTC
TRBJ2-3,TRBD2,-,TRBV18,CASSPTSGRDTQYF,TGTGCCAGCTCGCCGACTAGCGGGAGGGATACGCAGTATTTT
TRBJ2-7,TRBD2,-,TRBV9,CASSVDSGILYEQYF,TGTGCCAGCAGCGTAGATAGCGGGATTCTTTACGAGCAGTACTTC
TRBJ2-4,-,-,TRBV5-4,CASSLEGGRRAKNIQYF,TGTGCCAGCAGCTTGGAGGGGGGGAGGCGGGCCAAAAACATTCAGTACTTC
TRBJ2-1,TRBD2,-,TRBV3-1/TRBV3-2,CASSRSGGANEQFF,TGTGCCAGCAGCCGTAGCGGGGGGGCCAATGAGCAGTTCTTC
TRBJ2-1,TRBD1,-,TRBV6-5,CASTTGGPSYNEQFF,TGTGCCAGCACCACAGGGGGCCCCTCCTACAATGAGCAGTTCTTC
TRBJ1-2,-,-,TRBV9,CASSPGIPAEGYTF,TGTGCCAGCAGCCCTGGTATCCCCGCCGAGGGCTACACCTTC
TRBJ2-7,TRBD2,-,TRBV11-2,CASSLTSGGRYEQYF,TGTGCCAGCAGCTTAACTAGCGGGGGGCGGTACGAGCAGTACTTC
TRBJ1-4,-,-,TRBV3-1/TRBV3-2,CASSHSARGSEKLFF,TGTGCCAGCAGCCACTCGGCCAGGGGCTCTGAAAAACTGTTTTTT
TRBJ2-7,-,-,TRBV5-6,CASSLRVYEQYF,TGTGCCAGCAGCTTACGCGTCTACGAGCAGTACTTC
TRBJ1-3,-,-,TRBV9,CASSVGGAAGNTIYF,TGTGCCAGCAGCGTAGGGGGGGCAGCAGGAAACACCATATATTTT
TRBJ1-6,-,few,TRBV5-1,CASSLVVSGSSYNSPLHF,TGCGCCAGCAGCTTGGTTGTGTCGGGGAGTTCCTATAATTCACCCCTCCACTTT
TRBJ1-5,-,-,TRBV10-3,CAISERGLFNQPQHF,TGTGCCATCAGTGAGCGAGGATTATTCAATCAGCCCCAGCATTTT
TRBJ2-7,-,-,TRBV5-1,CASSPIGQWREQYF,TGCGCCAGCAGCCCCATCGGACAGTGGCGGGAGCAGTACTTC
TRBJ2-3,-,-,TRBV7-2,CASSLGLRGFTDTQYF,TGTGCCAGCAGCTTAGGGCTCCGGGGATTCACAGATACGCAGTATTTT
TRBJ1-1,-,-,TRBV5-5,CASSPRGGVGTEAFF,TGTGCCAGCAGCCCCCGTGGAGGGGTTGGCACTGAAGCTTTCTTT
TRBJ2-7,-,once,TRBV6-5,CASSWAEGALEQYF,TGTGCCAGCAGTTGGGCCGAAGGAGCCCTCGAGCAGTACTTC
TRBJ2-1,-,-,TRBV4-2,CASSQGLGGGYNEQFF,TGTGCCAGCAGCCAAGGTTTGGGGGGCGGGTACAATGAGCAGTTCTTC
TRBJ1-2,-,-,TRBV5-1,CASSPQDGYGYTF,TGCGCCAGCAGCCCACAGGACGGTTATGGCTACACCTTC
TRBJ2-1,TRBD2,-,TRBV11-2,CASSLEASGRVKNEQFF,TGTGCCAGCAGCTTAGAGGCTAGCGGGAGGGTTAAGAATGAGCAGTTCTTC
TRBJ1-4,-,-,TRBV15,CATSRPTGYEEKLFF,TGTGCCACCAGCAGACCCACAGGGTACGAGGAAAAACTGTTTTTT
TRBJ1-5,-,few,TRBV19,CASSPRPSGVAQPQHF,TGTGCCAGTAGTCCGCGGCCCTCAGGCGTGGCTCAGCCCCAGCATTTT